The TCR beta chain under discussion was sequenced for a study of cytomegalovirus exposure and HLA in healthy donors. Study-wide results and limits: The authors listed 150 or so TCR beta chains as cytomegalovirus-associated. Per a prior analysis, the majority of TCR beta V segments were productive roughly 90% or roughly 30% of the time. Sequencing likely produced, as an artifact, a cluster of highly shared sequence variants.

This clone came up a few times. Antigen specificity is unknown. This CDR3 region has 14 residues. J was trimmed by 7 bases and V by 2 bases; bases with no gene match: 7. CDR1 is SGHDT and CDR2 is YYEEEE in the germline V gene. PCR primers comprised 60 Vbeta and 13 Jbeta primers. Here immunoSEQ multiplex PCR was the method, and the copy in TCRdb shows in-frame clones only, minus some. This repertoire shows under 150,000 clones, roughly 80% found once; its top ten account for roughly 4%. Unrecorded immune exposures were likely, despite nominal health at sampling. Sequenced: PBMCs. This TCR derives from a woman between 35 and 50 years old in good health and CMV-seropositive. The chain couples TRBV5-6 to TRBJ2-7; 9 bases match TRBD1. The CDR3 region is CASSFGQGMREQYF. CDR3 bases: TGTGCCAGCAGCTTTGGACAGGGGATGAGGGAGCAGTACTTC.